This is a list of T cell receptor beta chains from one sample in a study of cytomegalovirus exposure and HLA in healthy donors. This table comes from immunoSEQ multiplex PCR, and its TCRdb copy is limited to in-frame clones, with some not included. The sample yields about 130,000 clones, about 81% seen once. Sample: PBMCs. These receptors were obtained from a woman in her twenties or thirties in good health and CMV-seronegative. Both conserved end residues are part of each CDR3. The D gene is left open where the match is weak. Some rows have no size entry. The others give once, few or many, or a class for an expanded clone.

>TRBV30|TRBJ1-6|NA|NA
CAWSRLGDYKSPLHF
TGTGCCTGGAGTCGACTCGGGGACTACAAGTCACCCCTCCACTTT
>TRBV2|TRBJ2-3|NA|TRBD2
CASTTTSGPDTQYF
TGTGCCAGCACCACTACTAGCGGCCCAGATACGCAGTATTTT
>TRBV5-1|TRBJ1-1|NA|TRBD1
CASSPQGANTEAFF
TGCGCCAGCAGCCCCCAGGGGGCCAACACTGAAGCTTTCTTT
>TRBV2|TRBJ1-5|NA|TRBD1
CASSVLQGANQPQHF
TGTGCCAGCAGTGTCCTACAGGGGGCCAATCAGCCCCAGCATTTT
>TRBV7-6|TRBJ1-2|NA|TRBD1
CASSLGAGGGYGYTF
TGTGCCAGCAGCTTAGGGGCAGGGGGTGGCTATGGCTACACCTTC
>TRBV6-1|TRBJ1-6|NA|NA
CASLRGFVDNSPLHF
TGTGCCAGCCTACGAGGGTTCGTTGATAATTCACCCCTCCACTTT
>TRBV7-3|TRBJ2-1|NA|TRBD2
CASSLGTSNPYNEQFF
TGTGCCAGCAGCTTAGGGACTAGCAACCCGTACAATGAGCAGTTCTTC
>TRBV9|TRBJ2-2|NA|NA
CASSVQGSTGELFF
TGTGCCAGCAGCGTTCAGGGCTCCACCGGGGAGCTGTTTTTT
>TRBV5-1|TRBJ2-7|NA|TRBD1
CASHRQGAYEQYF
TGCGCCAGTCATAGACAGGGGGCGTACGAGCAGTACTTC
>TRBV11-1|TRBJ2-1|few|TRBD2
CASRFLAGGFNEQFF
TGTGCCAGCAGGTTCCTAGCGGGAGGGTTCAATGAGCAGTTCTTC
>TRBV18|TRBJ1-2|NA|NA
CASSPREGTNYGYTF
TGTGCCAGCTCACCTCGGGAGGGCACGAACTATGGCTACACCTTC